The entry below gives a single T cell receptor beta chain sequence along with its context. The junction had 2 bases not matched to a gene; V was cut back by 5 bases and J by 1 base. The CDR3 runs 14 residues. Germline CDR1 MNHNY, CDR2 SVGAGI (reference sequence). Clones were read by immunoSEQ multiplex PCR, and TCRdb kept only the in-frame ones, dropping some. The sample yields about 90,000 clones, about nine tenths seen once. This record comes from a study of blood T cell repertoires in COVID-19. Study background: In each case, the material was cDNA or gDNA derived from T cells, B-cell-depleted T cells, or PBMCs.

The sample taken for sequencing was peripheral blood. The clonotype originates from a man aged 55 to 69 with acute or convalescent COVID-19. The genes are TRBV6-6 and TRBJ1-2; 9 bases match TRBD1. In DNA, the CDR3 is TGTGCCAGCAGTCGGGACAGGGATAACTATGGCTACACCTTC. It specifies CASSRDRDNYGYTF.